What follows are 21 T cell receptor beta chains derived from one specimen sequenced in a study of T cells in Graves' hyperthyroidism and ophthalmopathy. Researchers amplified the TCR beta CDR3 regions from RNA transcripts. Initially, a first-round RT-PCR of the TCR CDR3 employed the HTBI primer set. TCRdb re-derived calls from the multiplex PCR reads in MiXCR, one entry per CDR3 protein. Of around 560,000 distinct CDR3 sequences detected, over 15% appear once; the ten largest clones hold about 20%. Input material: blood. The origin of the receptors is a woman aged 18-35 years with Graves' hyperthyroidism.

This clonotype was seen a few times. This chain joins TRBV11-3 and TRBJ2-3; TRBD1 might be the D (7 bases). This CDR3 region has 14 residues. Trimming cost V 5 bases and J 8 bases, with 17 bases left between them. CDR1 and CDR2 from the germline V gene are SGHNT and YENEEA. CDR3 DNA: TGTGCCAGCAGCCCGCCCAGGGGGGAAGGTACGCAGTATTTT. This gives the protein CASSPPRGEGTQYF.

This clonotype appeared a few times. The J gene is TRBJ2-6, the V gene TRBV28; no reliable D call. Germline CDR1 reads MDHEN; CDR2 reads SYDVKM. This CDR3 is built from 15 residues. V was shortened by 3 bases and J by 3 bases, with 9 bases between the two germline ends. For the CDR3, the DNA is TGTGCCAGCAGTTTGCGGCTGGGTGGGGCCAACGTCCTGACTTTC. This encodes CASSLRLGGANVLTF.

The chain has TRBV14 and TRBJ2-1; D is undetermined. V was cut by 2 bases and J by 2 bases, with 16 bases left in between. Germline CDR1 and CDR2: SGHDN and FVKESK. This CDR3 region has 17 residues. The CDR3 region is CASSQRGGPSTYNEQFF. The CDR3 nucleotides are TGTGCCAGCAGCCAACGAGGCGGACCTTCCACCTACAATGAGCAGTTCTTC.

The sample holds many counts of this clonotype. This chain links TRBV6-2 or TRBV6-3 with TRBJ1-6, with TRBD1 identical over 9 bases. The J segment lost 6 bases and the V segment lost 8 bases, leaving 8 bases of the junction unmatched. The CDR3 totals 15 residues. The germline V gene encodes CDR1 MNHEY and CDR2 SVGEGT. The CDR3 is CASVGTGSSNSPLHF. DNA of the CDR3: TGTGCCAGCGTTGGGACAGGGAGTAGTAATTCACCCCTCCACTTT.

This chain links TRBV10-1 with TRBJ1-6; 10 positions agree with TRBD1. The germline V gene has CDR1 WNHNN and CDR2 SYGVQD (reference sequence). The J segment lost 7 bases and the V segment lost 6 bases, leaving 9 bases of the junction unmatched. The CDR3 sequence is 16 residues long. DNA for the CDR3: TGCGCCAGCAGGAGGGACAGGGGAACGGAGAATTCACCCCTCCACTTT. Translation gives CASRRDRGTENSPLHF.

This clonotype was detected many times. The chain uses TRBV6-2 or TRBV6-3 and TRBJ2-7; a weak D match, TRBD2 (5 bases). V lost 5 bases and J 0 bases, leaving 14 bases between the germline ends. This CDR3 is built from 15 residues. Germline V gene lookup returns CDR1 MNHEY and CDR2 SVGEGT. The CDR3 loop reads CASSIGLFSSYEQYF. The CDR3 nucleotides are TGTGCCAGCAGTATTGGACTCTTTAGCTCCTACGAGCAGTACTTC.

This clonotype was picked up a small number of times. V usage is TRBV24-1 and J usage is TRBJ1-5, with D possibly matching TRBD1 (5 bases). V lost 4 bases and J 2 bases, leaving 11 bases between the germline ends. CDR1 KGHDR and CDR2 SFDVKD come from the germline V gene. The CDR3 is 15 residues long. CDR3 DNA sequence: TGTGCCACCAGTGACCCCAGGGTTGGCAATCAGCCCCAGCATTTT. Its protein product is CATSDPRVGNQPQHF.

This clonotype has only a few counts. The V and J genes are TRBV19 and TRBJ2-1, with unresolved D. The length of the CDR3 is 15 residues. Trimming shortened V by 2 bases and J by 3 bases, and 11 bases separated the two germline ends. CDR1 and CDR2 from the germline V gene are LNHDA and SQIVND (reference sequence). The CDR3 loop is CASSITGSFYNEQFF. CDR3 DNA sequence: TGTGCCAGTAGTATAACCGGGTCTTTCTACAATGAGCAGTTCTTC.

This clonotype was counted many times. The V gene is TRBV11-2, the J gene TRBJ2-1; TRBD2 agrees at 11 bases. Germline-derived CDR1 and CDR2 are SGHAT and FQNNGV. The ends lost 6 bases at V and 7 bases at J; junction bases unmatched: 5. This CDR3 has 14 amino acids. CDR3 sequence reads: CASSPSGGMNEQFF. The DNA of the CDR3 is TGTGCCAGCAGTCCTAGCGGGGGGATGAATGAGCAGTTCTTC.

The chain recombines TRBV20-1 with TRBJ2-7; 10 nucleotides align to TRBD2. Germline V CDR1 and CDR2: DFQATT, SNEGSKA (reference sequence). This CDR3 has 15 amino acids. The V and J ends lost 3 bases and 0 bases, in that order; junction bases with no gene match: 5. This chain's CDR3 is CSASFLAGDSYEQYF. The CDR3 nucleotides are TGCAGTGCTAGTTTTCTAGCGGGAGACTCCTACGAGCAGTACTTC.

The chain has TRBV7-9 and TRBJ1-1; a possible D gene is TRBD1 (5 bases). The CDR3 has 15 residues. Germline lookup yields CDR1 SEHNR and CDR2 FQNEAQ (reference sequence). V gave up 4 bases and J gave up 4 bases, with 16 bases separating them. The CDR3 reads CASSSLSRGITEAFF. CDR3 DNA sequence: TGTGCCAGCAGCTCACTATCTCGGGGGATCACTGAAGCTTTCTTT.

This clonotype was seen a few times. The CDR3 is CASSSPGSYNSPLHF. In DNA, the CDR3 is TGTGCCAGCAGTTCGCCGGGGTCCTATAATTCACCCCTCCACTTT. The V call is TRBV28, the J call TRBJ1-6; D gene uncertain. Germline V gene lookup returns CDR1 MDHEN and CDR2 SYDVKM. With 4 bases removed from V and 1 base from J, the gap between germline ends came to 8 bases. This CDR3 spans 15 amino acids.

The table lists this clonotype with many counts. The chain is built from TRBV28 and TRBJ2-5; TRBD2 matches 7 bases. Germline values: CDR1 MDHEN, CDR2 SYDVKM. This CDR3 spans 14 amino acids. V was pared by 6 bases and J by 2 bases, with 6 bases of the junction left unmatched. CDR3 sequence: CASSTFSGQETQYF. DNA for the CDR3: TGTGCCAGCAGCACTTTTAGCGGGCAAGAGACCCAGTACTTC. Full variable domain (rest looked up from reference TRBV28 and TRBJ2-5): DVKVTQSSRYLVKRTGEKVFLECVQDMDHENMFWYRQDPGLGLRLIYFSYDVKMKEKGDIPEGYSVSREKKERFSLILESASTNQTSMYLCASSTFSGQETQYFGPGTRLLVL.

The CDR3 nucleotides read TGTGCCAGCTCACCTTCCCTGACCGTCATGACAGATACGCAGTATTTT. Encoded protein: CASSPSLTVMTDTQYF. This chain connects TRBV18 to TRBJ2-3; D is unresolved. The CDR3 is 16 residues long. V was pared by 3 bases and J by 3 bases, with 16 bases between. Per the germline V gene, CDR1 is KGHSH and CDR2 is LQKENI.

This clonotype showed up just a few times. This sequence joins TRBV6-1 and TRBJ2-2; D is unresolved. The CDR3 spans 15 residues. The germline V gene encodes CDR1 MNHNS and CDR2 SASEGT. Trimming removed 1 base at V and 4 bases at J, with 10 bases between. The CDR3 sequence: CASSEVGGSTGELFF. Here the CDR3 DNA reads TGTGCCAGCAGTGAAGTTGGTGGTTCCACCGGGGAGCTGTTTTTT.

There are many counts of this clonotype. This chain joins TRBV7-8 and TRBJ1-5; D unclear. The CDR3 is 15 residues long. CDR1 and CDR2 (germline): SGHVS, FQNEAQ. Trimming pared 2 bases from V and 4 bases from J, leaving 12 bases between. The CDR3 nucleotides read TGTGCCAGCAGCTTAAACCGGACGGGGAATCAGCCCCAGCATTTT. Amino acid sequence: CASSLNRTGNQPQHF.

The CDR3 spells CASSQSSGGGYGYTF. CDR3 nucleotides: TGCGCCAGCAGCCAATCGTCAGGGGGCGGCTATGGCTACACCTTC. This chain uses TRBV4-3 with TRBJ1-2; 8 nucleotides agree with TRBD1. The germline V gene encodes CDR1 LGHNA and CDR2 YSLEER. J was trimmed by 4 bases and V by 2 bases; bases with no gene match: 6. CDR3 size: 15 residues.

V is TRBV18 and J is TRBJ2-7; D is ambiguous. This CDR3 spans 14 amino acids. Trimming pared 6 bases from V and 0 bases from J, leaving 12 bases between. Germline V gene sequence: CDR1 KGHSH, CDR2 LQKENI. The CDR3 nucleotides are TGTGCCAGCTCCCCCCGTACGCTCTCCTACGAGCAGTACTTC. It yields the protein CASSPRTLSYEQYF.

This clonotype was picked up a small number of times. The CDR3 protein is CASSESLGYTF. Here the CDR3 DNA reads TGTGCCAGCAGTGAATCCTTGGGCTACACCTTC. The chain joins TRBV25-1 to TRBJ1-2; D is ambiguous. Germline V gene lookup returns CDR1 MGHDK and CDR2 SYGVNS. Trimming removed 1 base at V and 8 bases at J, with 5 bases between. CDR3 length equals 11 residues.

This clonotype occurred a few times. V gene TRBV20-1 combines with J gene TRBJ2-7; D perhaps matches TRBD2 (5 bases). V was pared by 4 bases and J by 2 bases, with 9 bases between. The length of the CDR3 is 12 residues. Per germline, CDR1 DFQATT and CDR2 SNEGSKA (reference sequence). The CDR3 DNA follows: TGCAGTGCTAAGGACTTCCCCTACGAGCAGTACTTC. Its translation: CSAKDFPYEQYF.

Comments on this clonotype: A read error is possible here, since a much larger clone lies one base away. The J gene is TRBJ2-1, the V gene TRBV18; a weak D match, TRBD2 (6 bases). The CDR3 totals 13 residues. Germline-derived CDR1 and CDR2 are KGHSH and LQKENI. Trimming took 8 bases from V and 8 from J, leaving 16 bases between them. The chain's CDR3 is CASPYGSQDEQFF. Written as DNA, the CDR3 is TGTGCCAGCCCATACGGGAGTCAGGATGAGCAGTTCTTC.